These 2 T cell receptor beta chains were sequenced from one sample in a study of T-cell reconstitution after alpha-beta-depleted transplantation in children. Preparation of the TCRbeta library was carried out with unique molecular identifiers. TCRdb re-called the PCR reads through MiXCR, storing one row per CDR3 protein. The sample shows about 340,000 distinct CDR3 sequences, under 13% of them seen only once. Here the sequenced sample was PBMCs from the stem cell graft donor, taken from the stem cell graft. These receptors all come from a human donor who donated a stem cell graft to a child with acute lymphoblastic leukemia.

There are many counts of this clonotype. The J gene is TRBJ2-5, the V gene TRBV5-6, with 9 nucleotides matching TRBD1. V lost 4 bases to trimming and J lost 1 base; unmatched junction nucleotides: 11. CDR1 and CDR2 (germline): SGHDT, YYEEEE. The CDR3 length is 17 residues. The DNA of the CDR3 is TGTGCCAGCAGCCAAAACCCCGGGACAGGGTTCCAAGAGACCCAGTACTTC. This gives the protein CASSQNPGTGFQETQYF.

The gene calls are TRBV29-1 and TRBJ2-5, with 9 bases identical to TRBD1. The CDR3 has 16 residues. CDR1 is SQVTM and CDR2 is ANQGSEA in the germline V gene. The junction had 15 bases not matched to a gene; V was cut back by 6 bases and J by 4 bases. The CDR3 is CSVRLGDRVYLETQYF. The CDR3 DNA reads TGCAGCGTCCGACTGGGGGACAGGGTTTACCTAGAGACCCAGTACTTC.